Below, 20 T cell receptor beta chains from the same sample are listed, as sequenced in a study of blood T cell repertoires in COVID-19. The data were produced by immunoSEQ multiplex PCR, yet TCRdb's version contains in-frame clones alone and is incomplete. The table includes about 110,000 clones, approximately 84% detected once. Sequenced input: peripheral blood. Receptors were obtained from a woman in her forties or fifties with acute or convalescent COVID-19.

This clone came up a few times. The chain recombines TRBV3-1 (or the pseudogene TRBV3-2) with TRBJ1-1; 7 bases are shared with TRBD1. Germline V lookup: CDR1 LGHDT, CDR2 YNNKEL (reference sequence). V shed 3 bases and J 1 base; nucleotides not matched to a gene: 5. This CDR3 is 15 amino acids long. The CDR3 region has the DNA TGTGCCAGCAGCCAGGGACAGAAAACGAACACTGAAGCTTTCTTT. It specifies CASSQGQKTNTEAFF.

CDR3: CASSFQGGATNEKLFF. CDR3 bases: TGTGCCAGCAGCTTTCAGGGAGGGGCAACTAATGAAAAACTGTTTTTT. The chain joins TRBV7-8 to TRBJ1-4; D may be TRBD1 (5 bases). The CDR3 runs to 16 residues. Germline assignment: CDR1 SGHVS and CDR2 FQNEAQ. Trimming stripped 3 bases from V and 0 bases from J, with 11 bases between.

V is TRBV19 and J is TRBJ1-1; D is undetermined. Deletions cut 3 bases from V and 1 base from J, with 18 bases between. Per germline, CDR1 LNHDA and CDR2 SQIVND (reference sequence). The CDR3 length is 17 residues. The CDR3 here is CASSMYGQAKGNTEAFF. CDR3 bases: TGTGCCAGTAGTATGTATGGGCAGGCAAAAGGGAACACTGAAGCTTTCTTT.

This clone was counted once. The V and J genes are TRBV6-1 and TRBJ1-2; TRBD1 might be the D (6 bases). Germline lookup yields CDR1 MNHNS and CDR2 SASEGT. The CDR3 is made up of 14 amino acids. V shed 3 bases and J shed 4 bases, with 12 bases lying between them. The CDR3 region is CASSEGDTLYGYTF. In DNA form, the CDR3 reads TGTGCCAGCAGTGAGGGGGACACCCTCTATGGCTACACCTTC.

The V call is TRBV15, the J call TRBJ1-5, with D perhaps matching TRBD1 (5 bases). This CDR3 contains 15 residues. Trimming removed 1 base from V and 5 bases from J, with 12 bases in between. The germline V gene encodes CDR1 LNHNV and CDR2 YYDKDF (reference sequence). CDR3 loop: CATSRVPSGDQPQHF. CDR3 nucleotide sequence: TGTGCCACCAGCAGAGTGCCCTCGGGGGATCAGCCCCAGCATTTT.

The chain carries TRBV3-1 (or the pseudogene TRBV3-2) and TRBJ2-7, with TRBD1 identical over 7 bases. CDR3 length: 13 amino acids. V lost 4 bases and J lost 6; bases outside the gene matches: 6. Per the germline V gene, CDR1 is LGHDT and CDR2 is YNNKEL (reference sequence). The CDR3 coding sequence is TGTGCCAGCAGCCGACAGGGAAGGGGCGAGCAGTACTTC. It codes for CASSRQGRGEQYF.

The J gene is TRBJ2-3, the V gene TRBV10-3; 8 bases line up with TRBD2. The CDR3 is 11 amino acids. J lost 10 bases, V lost 11 bases, and 8 bases had no gene match. Per the germline V gene, CDR1 is ENHRY and CDR2 is SYGVKD. CDR3 DNA sequence: TGTGCCTCTAGCTCGGGGGGGGCGCAGTATTTT. Amino acids: CASSSGGAQYF.

The chain is built from TRBV5-1 and TRBJ2-1; 8 bases are a match to TRBD2. This CDR3 is 18 amino acids long. V lost 4 bases and J lost 0; bases outside the gene matches: 12. The germline V gene encodes CDR1 SGHRS and CDR2 YFSETQ. The chain's CDR3 is CASSKGAGALSSYNEQFF. CDR3 in DNA: TGCGCCAGCAGCAAGGGAGCGGGGGCCCTAAGCTCCTACAATGAGCAGTTCTTC. Based on the CDR3 plus reference TRBV5-1 and TRBJ2-1, the full variable domain is KAGVTQTPRYLIKTRGQQVTLSCSPISGHRSVSWYQQTPGQGLQFLFEYFSETQRNKGNFPGRFSGRQFSNSRSEMNVSTLELGDSALYLCASSKGAGALSSYNEQFFGPGTRLTVL.

J is TRBJ2-7 and V is TRBV7-9; TRBD2 matches 7 bases. Trimming cost V 1 base and J 5 bases; bases outside gene matches: 8. This CDR3 is built from 15 residues. In germline, CDR1 is SEHNR, CDR2 FQNEAQ (reference sequence). The CDR3 DNA reads as TGTGCCAGCAGCTTAGGGACTAGGCACGTGAACGAGCAGTACTTC. Protein: CASSLGTRHVNEQYF.

This clone showed up just once. This sequence joins TRBV4-2 and TRBJ1-1; 10 nucleotides agree with TRBD1. CDR1 is LGHNA and CDR2 is YNFKEQ in the germline V gene. CDR3 length: 13 amino acids. V shed 4 bases, J shed 9 bases, and the junction held 5 bases outside the gene matches. CDR3 loop: CASSPLDRGQAFF. In DNA form, the CDR3 reads TGTGCCAGCAGCCCGCTCGACAGGGGGCAAGCTTTCTTT.

This clone was seen a handful of times. The chain links TRBV6-5 to TRBJ1-6; the D gene is possibly TRBD1 (6 bases). The CDR3 loop spans 13 amino acids. The germline CDR1 and CDR2 sequences are MNHEY and SVGAGI. V lost 2 bases, J lost 7 bases, and 6 bases lay in between. For the CDR3, the DNA is TGTGCCAGCAGTTACCAGGGGAATTCACCCCTCCACTTT. Residues: CASSYQGNSPLHF.

V is TRBV6-1 and J is TRBJ1-2, with D perhaps matching TRBD1 (6 bases). V lost 2 bases and J lost 8, with 15 bases in between. The germline CDR1 and CDR2 sequences are MNHNS and SASEGT. The CDR3 totals 14 residues. The chain's CDR3 is CASSERGATRGYTF. The CDR3 nucleotides read TGTGCCAGCAGTGAACGGGGGGCTACACGGGGCTACACCTTC.

This chain uses TRBV10-3 with TRBJ2-2, with a possible D match to TRBD1 (6 bases). CDR3 length: 14 amino acids. Germline CDR1 and CDR2: ENHRY and SYGVKD. The V end was cut by 1 base, the J end by 7 bases, with 10 bases between. The CDR3: CAISEFTGNGELFF. CDR3 DNA: TGTGCCATCAGTGAGTTCACAGGGAACGGGGAGCTGTTTTTT.

J is TRBJ2-2 and V is TRBV19, with 7 bases matching TRBD1. The ends lost 7 bases at V and 1 base at J; junction bases unmatched: 6. The CDR3 has 15 residues. CDR1 and CDR2 (germline): LNHDA, SQIVND (reference sequence). The CDR3 reads CASISDRENTGELFF. For the CDR3, the DNA is TGTGCCAGTATTTCCGACAGGGAGAACACCGGGGAGCTGTTTTTT.

The chain employs TRBV18 and TRBJ2-7; TRBD1 matches 7 bases. Germline CDR1 is KGHSH and CDR2 is LQKENI. With V trimmed by 3 bases and J by 5 bases, 4 bases remained unmatched. The CDR3 has 13 amino acids. The CDR3 DNA follows: TGTGCCAGCTCACCGGACAGGTTGGACGAGCAGTACTTC. As protein: CASSPDRLDEQYF.

The chain is built from TRBV24-1 and TRBJ2-1, with D perhaps matching TRBD2 (5 bases). The CDR3 is 14 residues long. Trimming shortened V by 5 bases and J by 8 bases, and 15 bases separated the two germline ends. Looked up from germline, CDR1 is KGHDR and CDR2 is SFDVKD. The CDR3 is CATSGPSITDEQFF. CDR3 DNA sequence: TGTGCCACCAGTGGGCCTAGCATAACCGATGAGCAGTTCTTC.

The chain links TRBV15 to TRBJ2-2; the match to TRBD2 covers 7 bases. The CDR3 loop spans 16 amino acids. J lost 0 bases, V lost 2 bases, and 3 bases had no gene match. CDR1 and CDR2 from the germline V gene are LNHNV and YYDKDF (reference sequence). CDR3 residues: CATSRPLATNTGELFF. The CDR3 coding sequence is TGTGCCACCAGCAGACCACTAGCGACGAACACCGGGGAGCTGTTTTTT.

The chain combines TRBV3-1 (or the pseudogene TRBV3-2) with TRBJ1-1, with a tentative D call TRBD1 (6 bases). With 1 base removed from V and 11 bases from J, the gap between germline ends came to 8 bases. The CDR3 contains 11 residues. CDR1 LGHDT and CDR2 YNNKEL come from the germline V gene (reference sequence). Written as DNA, the CDR3 is TGTGCCAGCAGCCAAGGGCAGGGGGCTTTCTTT. Translating it yields CASSQGQGAFF.

V is TRBV24-1 and J is TRBJ1-4, with 7 bases aligning to TRBD1. This CDR3 has 14 amino acids. Germline values: CDR1 KGHDR, CDR2 SFDVKD. V was pared by 4 bases and J by 7 bases, with 5 bases of the junction left unmatched. CDR3 nucleotides: TGTGCCACCAGTGACAACAGGGGAGGTGAAAAACTGTTTTTT. Residues: CATSDNRGGEKLFF.

CDR3 region: CASAAEGYSGANVLTF. CDR3 nucleotide sequence: TGTGCCAGCGCAGCTGAGGGTTACTCTGGGGCCAACGTCCTGACTTTC. V is TRBV5-6 and J is TRBJ2-6, with D perhaps matching TRBD2 (5 bases). V lost 7 bases to trimming and J lost 0 bases, with 14 bases between them. The germline CDR1 and CDR2 sequences are SGHDT and YYEEEE. The CDR3 runs 16 residues.